This TCR beta chain stems from a study of blood T cell repertoires in COVID-19. Clones were read by immunoSEQ multiplex PCR, and TCRdb kept only the in-frame ones, dropping some. The sample lists some 350,000 clones, more than 80% occurring once. What the recovered Cohort 3 donors had was two negative PCRs, clearance, or symptom resolution. The sample taken for sequencing was PBMCs or T cells enriched from blood (not recorded which). The sequence was collected from a man younger than 30 who had recovered from COVID-19.

CDR3: CASSFSGGGGPQHF. In DNA, the CDR3 is TGTGCCAGCAGTTTTAGCGGGGGTGGGGGGCCCCAGCATTTT. J is TRBJ1-5 and V is TRBV28; perhaps TRBD1 as D (5 bases). Germline loops: CDR1 MDHEN, CDR2 SYDVKM. The CDR3 is 14 residues long. Trimming shortened V by 3 bases and J by 9 bases, and 15 bases separated the two germline ends.